This T cell receptor (beta chain) was identified during a study of blood T cell repertoires in COVID-19. Study-level information: The origin of the acute and convalescent COVID-19 samples was the United States, Italy and Spain. PBMCs, B-cell-depleted T cells, or T cells were the source of the cDNA or gDNA that made up the material.

Germline values: CDR1 SGHRS, CDR2 YFSETQ. Trimming removed 0 bases at V and 7 bases at J, with 23 bases between. The length of the CDR3 is 17 residues. Original handling: Using reference gene primer amplification, nucleated cell counts were estimated. Here immunoSEQ multiplex PCR was the method, and the copy in TCRdb shows in-frame clones only, minus some. The V and J calls and clone size were taken over from that table, and D and trimming were inferred from the DNA. Altogether over 100,000 clones are present, about 80% being singletons, with the ten largest covering less than 15%. The gene calls are TRBV5-1 and TRBJ2-7, with D possibly TRBD2 on 5 matching bases. Specimen: peripheral blood. The TCR comes from a woman aged 55 to 70 with acute or convalescent COVID-19. The CDR3 spells CASSLAYRTDSIWEQYF. For the CDR3, the DNA is TGCGCCAGCAGCTTGGCCTATAGGACTGACTCTATCTGGGAGCAGTACTTC.